One T cell receptor (beta chain) is described in this entry. In the authors' methods: It was from reference gene primer amplification that nucleated cell counts were estimated. TCRdb's table, derived via immunoSEQ multiplex PCR, lists solely in-frame clones and lacks some. That table gives V, J and clone size, and the DNA gave D and trimming. The data show a few hundred thousand clones, 84% seen once. These data are taken from a study of blood T cell repertoires in COVID-19. About the study: From the United States, Italy and Spain came samples of acute and convalescent COVID-19. PBMCs, B-cell-depleted T cells, or T cells were the source of the cDNA or gDNA that made up the material.

The TCR comes from a young man with active or convalescent COVID-19. The sample consisted of peripheral blood.

The CDR3 is CAKTNQPQHF. DNA of the CDR3: TGTGCCAAAACAAATCAGCCCCAGCATTTT. The chain carries TRBV25-1 and TRBJ1-5; D ambiguous. V was pared by 10 bases and J by 4 bases, with 5 bases between. The length of the CDR3 is 10 residues. Germline-derived CDR1 and CDR2 are MGHDK and SYGVNS.